This T cell receptor beta chain was retrieved from a study of tumor-infiltrating lymphocytes in primary liver carcinoma. Germline CDR1 is SGHNT and CDR2 is YYREEE (reference sequence). This CDR3 contains 15 residues. In the case of this clonotype: At one boundary the junction diverges from the germline segment, which might be a read error.

Constant-region priming of roughly 0.45 ug total RNA yielded TCR beta cDNA. Three-round nested multiplex PCR performed with slightly modified ARM-PCR produced the TCR beta libraries. It was with TRBV1-TRBV30 forward primers and a C-beta reverse primer that the first two PCR rounds were run, at around 11 cycles each. TCRdb redid the calling of the multiplex PCR reads with MiXCR, one entry per CDR3 protein. The data contain approximately 47,000 distinct CDR3 sequences, about 80% of them singletons. Co-extracting RNA and DNA was done with roughly 17-32 mg of unsorted bulk tissue as input. HBV chronically infected the treatment-naive patients.

The rearrangement joins TRBV5-4 to TRBJ2-6; D is possibly TRBD1 (5 bases). Input material: liver tumor tissue from sampling region 3. Subset of the sample: tumor region T3, left-lateral pole. This receptor was obtained from a man aged 40-55 years with primary liver carcinoma and hepatitis B virus infection. CDR3 nucleotide sequence: TGTCCCAGCAGCTTGGTAAACCCTGGGGCCAACGTCCTTACTTTC. Encoded protein: CPSSLVNPGANVLTF.